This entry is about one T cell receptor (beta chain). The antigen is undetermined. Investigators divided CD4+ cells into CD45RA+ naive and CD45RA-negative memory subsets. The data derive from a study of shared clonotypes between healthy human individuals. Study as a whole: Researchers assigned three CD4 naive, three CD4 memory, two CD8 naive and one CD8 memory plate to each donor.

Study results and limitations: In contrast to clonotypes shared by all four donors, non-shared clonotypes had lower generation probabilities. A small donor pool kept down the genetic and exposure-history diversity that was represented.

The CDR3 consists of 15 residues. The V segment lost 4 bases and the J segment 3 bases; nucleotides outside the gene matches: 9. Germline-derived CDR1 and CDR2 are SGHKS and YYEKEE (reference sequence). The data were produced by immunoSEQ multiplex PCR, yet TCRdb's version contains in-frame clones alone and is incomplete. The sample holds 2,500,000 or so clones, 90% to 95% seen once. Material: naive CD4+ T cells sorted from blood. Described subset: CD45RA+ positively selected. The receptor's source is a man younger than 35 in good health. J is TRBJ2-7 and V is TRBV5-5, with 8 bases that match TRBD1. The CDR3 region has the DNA TGTGCCAGCAGCATTGGACAGGGAGAGATCTACGAGCAGTACTTC. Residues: CASSIGQGEIYEQYF. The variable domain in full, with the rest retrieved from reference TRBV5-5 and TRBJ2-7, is DAGVTQSPTHLIKTRGQQVTLRCSPISGHKSVSWYQQVLGQGPQFIFQYYEKEERGRGNFPDRFSARQFPNYSSELNVNALLLGDSALYLCASSIGQGEIYEQYFGPGTRLTVT.